Listed below are T cell receptor beta chains from one sample, sequenced in a study of beta chain features in type 1 diabetes. The assay was immunoSEQ multiplex PCR, and TCRdb's table has in-frame clones only and misses some. The data show over 100,000 clones, with approximately 37% seen just once and about 0.063% held by the top ten. The material sequenced was stem cell memory CD4+ T cells from blood. The source of these receptors is a woman aged 18-30 years in good health. Both conserved end residues are part of each CDR3. Fields, in order: V gene, CDR3 protein.

>TRBV7-9
CASSDRLAGDDTQYF
>TRBV5-4
CASSGPGLEINEQFF
>TRBV5-1
CASSSTGTSGSAGSYNEQFF
>TRBV7-2
CASSPRPGETQYF
>TRBV4-1
CASSQDRYRGQYF
>TRBV28
CATWTGTNYEQYF
>TRBV19
CASRGRDQYF
>TRBV5-1
CASSLDLFGNTIYF
>TRBV5-6
CASSVALYGYTF
>TRBV2
CASSGQGDEQYF
>TRBV5-1
CASSLGQGAPGYTF
>TRBV7-9
CASSPEGNTEAFF
>TRBV18
CASSPSGVNLNTEAFF
>TRBV4-2
CASSQLASPGADTQYF
>TRBV18
CASSPDFSEQYF
>TRBV6-1
CASSAQQGGEQYF
>TRBV14
CASSGTGTGLWYGYTF
>TRBV28
CASSPGQTNEKLFF
>TRBV29-1
CSVFTEAGANVLTF
>TRBV7-2
CASSLSGSTDTQYF
>TRBV27
CASSLKGGTQYF
>TRBV6-6
CASRGGASGNTIYF
>TRBV29-1
CSVVGGVYTEAFF
>TRBV6-6
CASSYSTVYYEQYF